The TCR beta chain described here comes from a study of blood T cell repertoires in COVID-19. Turning to the study itself: Samples came from the United States, Italy and Spain, spanning acute and convalescent COVID-19. From T cells, B-cell-depleted T cells, or PBMCs came the material, which was cDNA or gDNA.

Authors' processing steps: Amplification of reference gene primers provided the estimated nucleated cell counts. TCRdb keeps only in-frame clones here, not all; method: immunoSEQ multiplex PCR. The V and J calls and clone size are taken from that table; D and trimming were inferred from the DNA. Seen here are some 170,000 clones, roughly 89% observed once, and the top ten hold 1.5% to 2%. V dropped 0 bases and J dropped 5; count of bases not matched to a gene: 5. The CDR3 consists of 15 residues. Germline assignment: CDR1 SGHVS and CDR2 FNYEAQ. The chain combines TRBV7-6 with TRBJ2-7; the match to TRBD1 covers 9 bases. Sequencing used peripheral blood. The sequence derives from a woman aged 50 to 60 with acute or convalescent COVID-19. The CDR3: CASSLAGTGIHEQYF. The CDR3 coding sequence is TGTGCCAGCAGCTTAGCAGGGACAGGGATCCACGAGCAGTACTTC.